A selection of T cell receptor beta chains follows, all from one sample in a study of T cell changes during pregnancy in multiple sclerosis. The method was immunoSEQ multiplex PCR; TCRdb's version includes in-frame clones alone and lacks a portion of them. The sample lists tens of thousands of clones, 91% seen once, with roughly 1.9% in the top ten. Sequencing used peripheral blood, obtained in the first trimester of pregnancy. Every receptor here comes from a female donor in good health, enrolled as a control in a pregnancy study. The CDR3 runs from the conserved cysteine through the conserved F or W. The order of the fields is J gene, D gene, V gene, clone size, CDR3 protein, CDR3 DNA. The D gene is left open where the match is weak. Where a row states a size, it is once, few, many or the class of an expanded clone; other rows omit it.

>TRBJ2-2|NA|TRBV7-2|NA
CASSLTNTGELFF
TGTGCCAGCAGTCTTACTAACACCGGGGAGCTGTTTTTT
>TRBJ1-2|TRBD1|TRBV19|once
CASSIPGQERYTF
TGTGCCAGTAGTATCCCGGGACAGGAACGCTACACCTTC
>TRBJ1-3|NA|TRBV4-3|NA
CASSQGALSGNTIYF
TGCGCCAGCAGCCAGGGGGCCCTCTCTGGAAACACCATATATTTT
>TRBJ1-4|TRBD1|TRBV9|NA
CASSESDRGYSEKLFF
TGTGCCAGCAGCGAGTCGGACAGGGGATACAGTGAAAAACTGTTTTTT
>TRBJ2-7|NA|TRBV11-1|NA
CASSRIQGHEQYF
TGTGCCAGCAGCCGGATACAGGGCCACGAGCAGTACTTC
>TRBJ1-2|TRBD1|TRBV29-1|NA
CSSGGGTGAGNYGYTF
TGCAGCTCTGGGGGGGGGACAGGGGCTGGGAACTATGGCTACACCTTC
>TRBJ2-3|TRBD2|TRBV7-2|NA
CASSLLAGGRTDTQYF
TGTGCCAGCAGCTTACTAGCGGGGGGGCGCACAGATACGCAGTATTTT
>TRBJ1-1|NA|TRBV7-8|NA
CASSLEDSNTEAFF
TGTGCCAGCAGCCTAGAGGACTCAAACACTGAAGCTTTCTTT
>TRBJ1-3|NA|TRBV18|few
CASSPPNGGRDSGNTIYF
TGTGCCAGCTCACCACCGAATGGAGGCAGAGACTCTGGAAACACCATATATTTT
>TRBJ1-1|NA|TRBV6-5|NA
CASTRGWHPNTEAFF
TGTGCCAGCACCCGCGGGTGGCATCCAAACACTGAAGCTTTCTTT
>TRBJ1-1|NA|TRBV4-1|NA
CASSSPTVGTEAFF
TGCGCCAGCAGCTCCCCGACAGTTGGAACTGAAGCTTTCTTT
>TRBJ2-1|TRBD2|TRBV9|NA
CASSRSGGGAREQFF
TGTGCCAGCAGCCGGAGCGGGGGGGGTGCAAGAGAGCAGTTCTTC
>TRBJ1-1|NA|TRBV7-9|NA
CASSDLGHFVEGFF
TGTGCCAGCAGCGATCTGGGACACTTTGTAGAAGGTTTCTTT
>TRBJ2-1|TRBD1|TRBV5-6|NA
CASTFSGQGYSEQFF
TGTGCCAGCACCTTTTCGGGACAGGGATATAGTGAGCAGTTCTTC
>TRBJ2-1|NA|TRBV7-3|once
CASSLRGAPQDEQFF
TGTGCCAGCAGCTTAAGGGGAGCGCCTCAGGATGAGCAGTTCTTC
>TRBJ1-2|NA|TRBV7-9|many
CASSLGGGDGYTF
TGTGCCAGCAGCTTAGGGGGGGGTGATGGCTACACCTTC
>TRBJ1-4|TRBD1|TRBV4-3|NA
CASSPRGLGEKLFF
TGCGCCAGCAGCCCTAGGGGGCTGGGGGAAAAACTGTTTTTT
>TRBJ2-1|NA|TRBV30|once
CAWSSGDEQFF
TGTGCCTGGAGCTCCGGGGATGAGCAGTTCTTC
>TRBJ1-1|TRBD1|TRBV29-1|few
CSVDFVAGTGNTEAFF
TGCAGCGTTGACTTTGTAGCCGGGACAGGGAACACTGAAGCTTTCTTT
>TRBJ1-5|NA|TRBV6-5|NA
CASKPAGYSNQPQHF
TGTGCCAGCAAACCCGCGGGTTATAGCAATCAGCCCCAGCATTTT
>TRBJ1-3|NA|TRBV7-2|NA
CASSSDGSSGNTIYF
TGTGCCAGCAGCTCGGACGGGAGCTCTGGAAACACCATATATTTT
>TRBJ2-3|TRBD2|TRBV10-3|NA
CAISGGLAGGPTSTDTQYF
TGTGCCATCAGTGGTGGACTAGCGGGGGGACCGACTAGCACAGATACGCAGTATTTT
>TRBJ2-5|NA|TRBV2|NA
CASSPGLGETQYF
TGTGCCAGCAGCCCGGGACTCGGGGAGACCCAGTACTTC
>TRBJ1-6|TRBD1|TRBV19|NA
CASSITGDSPLHF
TGTGCCAGTAGTATAACAGGGGATTCACCCCTCCACTTT
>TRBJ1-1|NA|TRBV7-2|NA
CASRNDRMNTEAFF
TGTGCCAGCAGAAACGACAGGATGAACACTGAAGCTTTCTTT
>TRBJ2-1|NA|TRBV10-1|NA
CASSAGSYEQFF
TGCGCCAGCAGCGCAGGGTCATATGAGCAGTTCTTC
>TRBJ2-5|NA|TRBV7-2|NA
CASSLGQGETQYF
TGTGCCAGCAGCTTAGGGCAGGGGGAGACCCAGTACTTC
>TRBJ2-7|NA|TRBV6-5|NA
CASTGGYEQYF
TGTGCCAGCACCGGGGGTTACGAGCAGTACTTC
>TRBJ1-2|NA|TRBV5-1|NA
CASSLDSSLDGYTF
TGCGCCAGCAGCTTGGACAGCTCTTTGGATGGCTACACCTTC
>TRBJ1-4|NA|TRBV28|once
CASRRGHNEKLFF
TGTGCCAGTAGGAGAGGCCATAATGAAAAACTGTTTTTT
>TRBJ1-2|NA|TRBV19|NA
CASSIDPGRANYGYTF
TGTGCCAGTAGTATAGATCCAGGCAGAGCTAACTATGGCTACACCTTC
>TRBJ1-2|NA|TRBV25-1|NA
CASKTGGGYTF
TGTGCCAGCAAGACGGGGGGCGGCTACACCTTC
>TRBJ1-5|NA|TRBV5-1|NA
CASSPQGQGQPQHF
TGCGCCAGCAGCCCGCAGGGTCAGGGGCAGCCCCAGCATTTT
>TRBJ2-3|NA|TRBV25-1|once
CASSEGPGSLNTQYF
TGTGCCAGCAGTGAAGGGCCAGGGTCGTTGAATACGCAGTATTTT
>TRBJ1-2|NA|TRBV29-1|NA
CSGHTGDGYTF
TGCAGCGGCCACACGGGTGATGGCTACACCTTC
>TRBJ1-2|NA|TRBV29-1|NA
CSVLLGQNFGF
TGCAGCGTTTTGTTAGGACAGAACTTTGGCTTC
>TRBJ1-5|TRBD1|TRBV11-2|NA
CASSGQGRNQPQHF
TGTGCCAGCAGCGGACAGGGTCGCAATCAGCCCCAGCATTTT
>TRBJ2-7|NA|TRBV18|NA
CASSPRSDTYEQYF
TGTGCCAGCTCACCACGGTCGGACACCTACGAGCAGTACTTC
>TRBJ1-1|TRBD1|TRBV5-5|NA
CASSPQGGNTEAFF
TGTGCCAGCAGCCCACAGGGGGGGAACACTGAAGCTTTCTTT
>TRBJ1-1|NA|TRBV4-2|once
CASSQGGRAEAFF
TGTGCCAGCAGCCAAGGGGGCAGAGCTGAAGCTTTCTTT
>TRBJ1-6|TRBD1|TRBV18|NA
CASSPTGQFYNSPLHF
TGTGCCAGCTCACCTACGGGACAGTTCTATAATTCACCCCTCCACTTT
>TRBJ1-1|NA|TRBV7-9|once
CASNFGGMWTEAFF
TGTGCCAGCAACTTCGGGGGGATGTGGACTGAAGCTTTCTTT
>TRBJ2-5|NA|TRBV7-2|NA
CASSPVPAGETQYF
TGTGCCAGCAGTCCGGTCCCGGCGGGAGAGACCCAGTACTTC
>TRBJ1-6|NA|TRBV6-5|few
CASSGPQGVDSPLHF
TGTGCCAGCAGTGGTCCTCAGGGCGTGGACTCACCCCTCCACTTT
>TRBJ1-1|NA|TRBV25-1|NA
CASSKMEGWNTEAFF
TGTGCCAGCAGTAAAATGGAGGGGTGGAACACTGAAGCTTTCTTT
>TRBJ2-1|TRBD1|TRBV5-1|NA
CASSLVDARGRKSYNEQFF
TGCGCCAGCAGCTTGGTAGACGCCAGGGGGCGCAAATCCTACAATGAGCAGTTCTTC
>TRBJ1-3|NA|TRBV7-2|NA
CASSPQAAGSITIYF
TGTGCCAGCAGCCCCCAGGCGGCGGGGTCGATCACCATATATTTT
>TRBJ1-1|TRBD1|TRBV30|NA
CAWSQGANTEAFF
TGTGCCTGGAGTCAGGGGGCGAACACTGAAGCTTTCTTT